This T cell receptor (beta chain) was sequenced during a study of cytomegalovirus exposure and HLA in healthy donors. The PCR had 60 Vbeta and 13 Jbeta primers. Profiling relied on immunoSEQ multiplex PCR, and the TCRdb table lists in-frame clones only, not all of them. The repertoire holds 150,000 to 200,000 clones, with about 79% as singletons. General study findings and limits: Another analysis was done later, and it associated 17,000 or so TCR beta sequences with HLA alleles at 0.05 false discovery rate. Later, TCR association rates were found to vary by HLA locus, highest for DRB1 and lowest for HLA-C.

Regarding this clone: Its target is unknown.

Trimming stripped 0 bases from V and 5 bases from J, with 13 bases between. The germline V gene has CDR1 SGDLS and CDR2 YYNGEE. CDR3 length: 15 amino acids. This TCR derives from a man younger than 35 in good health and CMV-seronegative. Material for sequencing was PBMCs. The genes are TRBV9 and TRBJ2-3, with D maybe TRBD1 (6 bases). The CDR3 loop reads CASSVEGDSVDTQYF. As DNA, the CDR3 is TGTGCCAGCAGCGTAGAGGGGGATAGTGTAGATACGCAGTATTTT.